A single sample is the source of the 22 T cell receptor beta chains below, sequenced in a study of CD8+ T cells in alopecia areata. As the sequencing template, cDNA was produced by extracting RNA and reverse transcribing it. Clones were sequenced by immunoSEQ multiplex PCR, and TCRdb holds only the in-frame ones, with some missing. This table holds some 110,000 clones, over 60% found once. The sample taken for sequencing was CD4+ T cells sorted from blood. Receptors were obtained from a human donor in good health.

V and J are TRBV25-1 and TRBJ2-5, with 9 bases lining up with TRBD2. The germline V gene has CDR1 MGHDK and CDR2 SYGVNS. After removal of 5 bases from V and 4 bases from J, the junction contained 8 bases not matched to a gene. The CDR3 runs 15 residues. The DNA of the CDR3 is TGTGCCAGCAGTACCTCGACTAGCGGTCGAGAGACCCAGTACTTC. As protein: CASSTSTSGRETQYF.

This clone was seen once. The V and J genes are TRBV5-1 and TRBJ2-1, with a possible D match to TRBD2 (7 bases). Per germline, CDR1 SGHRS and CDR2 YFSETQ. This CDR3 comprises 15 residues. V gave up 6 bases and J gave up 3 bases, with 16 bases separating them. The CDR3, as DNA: TGCGCCAGCACCTCGGGCGGGGGCCTCTACAATGAGCAGTTCTTC. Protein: CASTSGGGLYNEQFF.

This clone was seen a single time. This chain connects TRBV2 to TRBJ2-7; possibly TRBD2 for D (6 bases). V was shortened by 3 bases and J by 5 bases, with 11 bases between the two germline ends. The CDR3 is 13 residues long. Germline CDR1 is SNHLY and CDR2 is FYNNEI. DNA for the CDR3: TGTGCCAGCAGTGAGGGACTCCGCGACGAGCAGTACTTC. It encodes CASSEGLRDEQYF.

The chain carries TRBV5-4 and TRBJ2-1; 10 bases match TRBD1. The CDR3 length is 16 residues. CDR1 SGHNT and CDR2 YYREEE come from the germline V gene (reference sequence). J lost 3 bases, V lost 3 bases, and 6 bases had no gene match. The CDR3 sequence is CASSSRQGANYNEQFF. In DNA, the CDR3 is TGTGCCAGCAGCTCCAGACAGGGGGCCAACTACAATGAGCAGTTCTTC.

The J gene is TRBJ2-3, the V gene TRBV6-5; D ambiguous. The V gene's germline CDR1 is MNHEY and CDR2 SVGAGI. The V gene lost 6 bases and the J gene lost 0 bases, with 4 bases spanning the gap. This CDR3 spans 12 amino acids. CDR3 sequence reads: CASRSSTDTQYF. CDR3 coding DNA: TGTGCCAGCAGGAGTAGCACAGATACGCAGTATTTT.

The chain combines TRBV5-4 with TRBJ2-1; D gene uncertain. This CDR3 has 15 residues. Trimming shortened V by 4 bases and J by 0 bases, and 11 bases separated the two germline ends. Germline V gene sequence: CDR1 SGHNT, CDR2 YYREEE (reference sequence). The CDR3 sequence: CASSPGRNSYNEQFF. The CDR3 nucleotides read TGTGCCAGCAGCCCAGGACGGAACTCCTACAATGAGCAGTTCTTC.

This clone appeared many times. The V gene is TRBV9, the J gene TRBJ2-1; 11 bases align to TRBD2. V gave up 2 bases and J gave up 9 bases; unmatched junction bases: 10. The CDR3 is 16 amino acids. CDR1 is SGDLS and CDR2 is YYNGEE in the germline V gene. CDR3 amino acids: CASSVHLAGGDIEQFF. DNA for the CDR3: TGTGCCAGCAGCGTTCATCTAGCGGGGGGAGATATTGAGCAGTTCTTC.

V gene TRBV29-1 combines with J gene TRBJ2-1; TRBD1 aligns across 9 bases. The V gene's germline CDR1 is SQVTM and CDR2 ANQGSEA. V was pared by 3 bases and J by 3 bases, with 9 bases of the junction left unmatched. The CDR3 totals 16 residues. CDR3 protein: CSVETTGTGFYNEQFF. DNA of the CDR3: TGCAGCGTTGAGACCACCGGGACAGGGTTCTACAATGAGCAGTTCTTC.

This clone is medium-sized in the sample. The CDR3: CASRSGRTDTQYF. CDR3 nucleotide sequence: TGTGCCAGCAGGTCCGGGCGCACAGATACGCAGTATTTT. The rearrangement links TRBV2 to TRBJ2-3, with unresolved D. With 6 bases removed from V and 1 base from J, the gap between germline ends came to 8 bases. Germline CDR1 reads SNHLY; CDR2 reads FYNNEI. This CDR3 spans 13 amino acids.

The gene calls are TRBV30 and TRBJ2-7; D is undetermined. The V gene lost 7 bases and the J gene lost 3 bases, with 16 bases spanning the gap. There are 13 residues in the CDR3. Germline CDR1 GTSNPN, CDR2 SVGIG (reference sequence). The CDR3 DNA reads TGTGCCTTCCGAAAAGTCGGCTACTACGAGCAGTACTTC. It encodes CAFRKVGYYEQYF.

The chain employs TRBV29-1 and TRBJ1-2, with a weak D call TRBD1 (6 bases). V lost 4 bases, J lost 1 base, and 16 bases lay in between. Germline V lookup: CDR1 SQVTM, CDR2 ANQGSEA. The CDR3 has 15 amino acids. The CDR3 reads CSVVSDSPRNYGYTF. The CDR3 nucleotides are TGCAGCGTTGTGTCGGACAGTCCTCGTAACTATGGCTACACCTTC. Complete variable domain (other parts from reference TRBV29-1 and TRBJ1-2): SAVISQKPSRDICQRGTSLTIQCQVDSQVTMMFWYRQQPGQSLTLIATANQGSEATYESGFVIDKFPISRPNLTFSTLTVSNMSPEDSSIYLCSVVSDSPRNYGYTFGSGTRLTVV.

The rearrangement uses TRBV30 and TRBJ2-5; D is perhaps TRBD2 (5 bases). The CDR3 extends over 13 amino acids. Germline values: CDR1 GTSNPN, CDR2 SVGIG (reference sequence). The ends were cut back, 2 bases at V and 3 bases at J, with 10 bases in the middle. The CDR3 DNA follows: TGTGCCTGGAGTCCTAGCAGTGAAGAGACCCAGTACTTC. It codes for CAWSPSSEETQYF.

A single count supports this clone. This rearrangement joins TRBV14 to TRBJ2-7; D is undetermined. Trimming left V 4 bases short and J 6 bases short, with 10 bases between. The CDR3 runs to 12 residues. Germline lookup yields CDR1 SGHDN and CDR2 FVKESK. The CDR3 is CASSPTKFEQYF. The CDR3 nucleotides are TGTGCCAGCAGCCCGACCAAATTCGAGCAGTACTTC.

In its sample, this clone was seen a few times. The CDR3 nucleotides are TGTGCCAGCAGCCGGACAGGGGGCAATAATTCACCCCTCCACTTT. Its translation is CASSRTGGNNSPLHF. The rearrangement joins TRBV11-2 to TRBJ1-6; 11 bases agree with TRBD1. The length of the CDR3 is 15 residues. CDR1 and CDR2 from the germline V gene are SGHAT and FQNNGV. V lost 5 bases and J lost 5; bases outside the gene matches: 2.

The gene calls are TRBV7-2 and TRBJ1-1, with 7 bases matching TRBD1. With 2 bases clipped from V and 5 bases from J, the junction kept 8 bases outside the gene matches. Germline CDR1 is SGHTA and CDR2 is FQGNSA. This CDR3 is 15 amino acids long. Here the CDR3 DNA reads TGTGCCAGCAGCTTACAGCCAGGGGGGACGACTGAAGCTTTCTTT. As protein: CASSLQPGGTTEAFF.

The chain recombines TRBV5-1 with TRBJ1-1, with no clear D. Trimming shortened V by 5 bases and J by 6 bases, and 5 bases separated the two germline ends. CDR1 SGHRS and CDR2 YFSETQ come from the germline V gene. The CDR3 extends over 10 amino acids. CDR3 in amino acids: CASRGPEAFF. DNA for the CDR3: TGCGCCAGCAGGGGTCCTGAAGCTTTCTTT.

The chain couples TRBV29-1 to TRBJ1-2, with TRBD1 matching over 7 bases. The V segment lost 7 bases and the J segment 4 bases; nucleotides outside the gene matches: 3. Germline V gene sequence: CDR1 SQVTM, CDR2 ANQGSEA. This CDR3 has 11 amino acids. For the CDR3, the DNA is TGCAGCGGGGGGACAGTCTATGGCTACACCTTC. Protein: CSGGTVYGYTF.

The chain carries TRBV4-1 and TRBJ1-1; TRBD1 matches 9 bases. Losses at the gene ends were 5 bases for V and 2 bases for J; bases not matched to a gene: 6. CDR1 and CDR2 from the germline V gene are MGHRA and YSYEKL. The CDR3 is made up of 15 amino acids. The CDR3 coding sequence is TGCGCCAGCAGCGAAGCGGGACAGGGTAACACTGAAGCTTTCTTT. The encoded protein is CASSEAGQGNTEAFF.

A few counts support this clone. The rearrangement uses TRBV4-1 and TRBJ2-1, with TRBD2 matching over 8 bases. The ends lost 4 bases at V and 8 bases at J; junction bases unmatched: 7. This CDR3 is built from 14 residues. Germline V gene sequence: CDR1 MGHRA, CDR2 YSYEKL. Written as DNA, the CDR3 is TGCGCCAGCAGCCTCCTCGGGACTAGAGATGAGCAGTTCTTC. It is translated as CASSLLGTRDEQFF.

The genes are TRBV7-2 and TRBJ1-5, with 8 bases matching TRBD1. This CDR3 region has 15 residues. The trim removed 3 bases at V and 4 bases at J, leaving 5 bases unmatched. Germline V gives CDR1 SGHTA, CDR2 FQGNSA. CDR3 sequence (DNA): TGTGCCAGCAGCTTGGGGACAGGCAGGAATCAGCCCCAGCATTTT. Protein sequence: CASSLGTGRNQPQHF.

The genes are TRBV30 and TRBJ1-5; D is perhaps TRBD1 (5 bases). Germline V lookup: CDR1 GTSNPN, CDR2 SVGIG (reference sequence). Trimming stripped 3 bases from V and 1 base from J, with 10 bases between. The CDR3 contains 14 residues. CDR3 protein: CAWRDAGSNQPQHF. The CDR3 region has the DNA TGTGCCTGGAGGGATGCAGGGAGCAATCAGCCCCAGCATTTT.

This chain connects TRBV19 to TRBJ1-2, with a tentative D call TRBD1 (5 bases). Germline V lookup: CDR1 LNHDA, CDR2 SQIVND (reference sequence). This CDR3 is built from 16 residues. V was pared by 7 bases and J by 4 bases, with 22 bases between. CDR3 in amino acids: CASIPGHRKGVYGYTF. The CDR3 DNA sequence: TGTGCCAGTATCCCCGGACACCGGAAGGGAGTCTATGGCTACACCTTC.